This T cell receptor beta chain was obtained from a study of metastatic and nonmetastatic thyroid tumors (dated by TCRdb to 2020 to 2022). About the study as a whole: For patients with malignant and with benign thyroid disease, the researchers compared repertoires between peripheral blood samples and tumor or nodule tissue samples.

Before undergoing thyroid surgery, none of the patients had been given any kind of treatment. Using T-cell receptor beta sequencing, the researchers looked back retrospectively at clinical samples from patients, gathered between about 2011 and 2019. General conclusions and limits of the study: In both blood and tumor samples, TCR beta diversity was reported to be significantly higher in malignant tumors than in benign nodules.

This clone has at least ten counts. This clone's antigen is unknown. Its ends do not fully match the called genes, so a read error is possible. Counted from cysteine to phenylalanine, this CDR3 has 14 amino acids. Of all the DNA, just the CDR3 is kept, 42 bases in frame from base 1. From the germline V gene (reference sequence), CDR1 is LNHNV and CDR2 is YYDKDF. The method was PCR. The run used an Illumina HiSeq 4000. High-throughput sequencing was used to profile the TCR beta-chain CDR3 region of each patient. Turning to the authors' computational methods: A classifier to discriminate distant-metastatic papillary thyroid cancer patients was built from CDR3 differences across clinicopathological groups. Repertoire diversity was assessed with the Shannon index, and tumor-blood repertoire similarity with the Morisita-Horn index. TCRdb redid the processing of the public reads, applying fastp at Q25 and MiXCR, and retained in-frame beta chains. It is TCRdb's table, rather than the study itself, that gives the V and J calls and clone size. Across this sample there are approximately 25,000 clones, with roughly 13% seen only once. The ten most abundant clones make up about 13% of the sample.

The sequencing sample was made of blood. The chain joins TRBV15 to TRBJ2-4; TRBD2 matches 8 bases in the middle. This clonotype was sampled from a female donor with papillary thyroid cancer or a benign thyroid nodule (not recorded which). Some clones in this sample may be carry-over from other donors' samples. The base sequence is TGTGCCACCAACAGAGGACTAGCCGAAAACATTCAGTACTTC. Its protein product is CATNRGLAENIQYF. Supplemented by the reference TRBV15 and TRBJ2-4 proteins around the CDR3, the complete variable domain is DAMVIQNPRYQVTQFGKPVTLSCSQTLNHNVMYWYQQKSSQAPKLLFHYYDKDFNNEADTPDNFQSRRPNTSFCFLDIRSPGLGDTAMYLCATNRGLAENIQYFGAGTRLSVL.